This T cell receptor (beta chain) was observed in a study of blood T cells in healthy people across ages. Overall study context: Template-switching capture recovered about one barcoded beta molecule per two T cells.

The use of a sample-barcoded 5' primer and a J-beta primer mix characterized a second PCR of roughly 6 to 11 cycles. A template-switch adaptor containing 12 random nucleotides labeled each cDNA molecule. TCRdb reprocessed the 5' RACE reads via MiXCR and lists one record per CDR3 protein. The table includes roughly 720,000 distinct CDR3 sequences, about 55% detected once. There are a few counts of this clonotype. This CDR3 region has 14 residues. Germline V lookup: CDR1 SQVTM, CDR2 ANQGSEA. The junction had 11 bases not matched to a gene; V was cut back by 0 bases and J by 11 bases. The study isolated at least 6.5 million PBMCs from each sample.

Material for sequencing was blood. This chain links TRBV29-1 with TRBJ2-5; TRBD2 matches at 8 bases. The sequence was obtained from a man older than 75 in good health. CDR3 sequence reads: CSVEDTRLAQEQYF. Written as DNA, the CDR3 is TGCAGCGTTGAAGATACGAGACTAGCGCAAGAGCAGTACTTC. The full variable domain, completed using reference TRBV29-1 and TRBJ2-5, is SAVISQKPSRDICQRGTSLTIQCQVDSQVTMMFWYRQQPGQSLTLIATANQGSEATYESGFVIDKFPISRPNLTFSTLTVSNMSPEDSSIYLCSVEDTRLAQEQYFGPGTRLLVL.